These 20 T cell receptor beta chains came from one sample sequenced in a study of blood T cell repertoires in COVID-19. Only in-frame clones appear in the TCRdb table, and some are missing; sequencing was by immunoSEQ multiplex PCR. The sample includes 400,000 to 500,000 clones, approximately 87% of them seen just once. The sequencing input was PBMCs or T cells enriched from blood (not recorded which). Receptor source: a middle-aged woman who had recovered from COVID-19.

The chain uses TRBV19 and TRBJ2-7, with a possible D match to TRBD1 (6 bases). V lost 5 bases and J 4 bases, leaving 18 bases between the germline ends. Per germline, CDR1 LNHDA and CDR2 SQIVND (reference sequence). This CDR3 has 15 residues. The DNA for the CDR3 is TGTGCCAGTAGTGTTGACAGGAAGCTCGGGTACGAGCAGTACTTC. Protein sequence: CASSVDRKLGYEQYF.

Here the CDR3 DNA reads TGCGCCAGCAGTGAATTTGGGACTAGCAAGGGTTCAGATACGCAGTATTTT. It codes for CASSEFGTSKGSDTQYF. The V and J genes are TRBV10-1 and TRBJ2-3; TRBD2 aligns across 9 bases. The CDR3 extends over 17 amino acids. With 3 bases clipped from V and 4 bases from J, the junction kept 11 bases outside the gene matches. Germline CDR1 is WNHNN and CDR2 is SYGVQD (reference sequence).

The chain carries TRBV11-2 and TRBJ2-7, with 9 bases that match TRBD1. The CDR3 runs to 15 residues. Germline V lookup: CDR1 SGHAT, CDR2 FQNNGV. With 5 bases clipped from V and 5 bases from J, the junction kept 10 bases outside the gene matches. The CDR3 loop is CASSNPGQGNHEQYF. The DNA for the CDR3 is TGTGCCAGCAGCAATCCGGGACAGGGTAATCACGAGCAGTACTTC.

CDR3 DNA sequence: TGCAGTGCTAGTAACCCAGGCTATGGCTACACCTTC. It specifies CSASNPGYGYTF. The J gene is TRBJ1-2, the V gene TRBV20-1, with D uncertain. The CDR3 has 12 residues. In germline, CDR1 is DFQATT, CDR2 SNEGSKA (reference sequence). Trimming stripped 3 bases from V and 4 bases from J, with 9 bases between.

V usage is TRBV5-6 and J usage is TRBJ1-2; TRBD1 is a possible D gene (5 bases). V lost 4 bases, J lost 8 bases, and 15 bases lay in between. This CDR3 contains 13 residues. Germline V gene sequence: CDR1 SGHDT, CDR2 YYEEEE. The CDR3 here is CASSNLQGIGYTF. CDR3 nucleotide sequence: TGTGCCAGCAGCAACCTTCAGGGAATCGGCTACACCTTC.

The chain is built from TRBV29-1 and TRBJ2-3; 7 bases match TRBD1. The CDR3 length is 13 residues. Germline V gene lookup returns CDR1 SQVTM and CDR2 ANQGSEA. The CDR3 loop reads CSVGQPLTDTQYF. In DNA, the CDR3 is TGCAGTGTGGGACAGCCTCTCACAGATACGCAGTATTTT.

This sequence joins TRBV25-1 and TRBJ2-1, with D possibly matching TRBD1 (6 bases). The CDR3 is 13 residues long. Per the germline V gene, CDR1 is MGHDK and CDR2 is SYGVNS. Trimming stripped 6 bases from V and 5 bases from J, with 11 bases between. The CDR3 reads CASRDRQNNEQFF. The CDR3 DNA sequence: TGTGCCAGCAGGGACAGACAAAACAATGAGCAGTTCTTC.

CDR3 loop: CASSLYREVTEAFF. CDR3 nucleotides: TGTGCCAGCAGCTTGTACAGGGAAGTCACTGAAGCTTTCTTT. The chain combines TRBV5-8 with TRBJ1-1, with a weak D call TRBD1 (6 bases). The CDR3 sequence is 14 residues long. The germline V gene has CDR1 SGHTS and CDR2 YDEGEE. V lost 1 base and J 4 bases, leaving 11 bases between the germline ends.

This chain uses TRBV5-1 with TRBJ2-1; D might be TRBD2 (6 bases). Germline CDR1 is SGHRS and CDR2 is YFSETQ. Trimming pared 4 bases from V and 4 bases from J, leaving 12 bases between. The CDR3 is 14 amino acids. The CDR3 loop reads CASSGGAQYNEQFF. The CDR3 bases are TGCGCCAGCAGCGGAGGGGCCCAATACAATGAGCAGTTCTTC.

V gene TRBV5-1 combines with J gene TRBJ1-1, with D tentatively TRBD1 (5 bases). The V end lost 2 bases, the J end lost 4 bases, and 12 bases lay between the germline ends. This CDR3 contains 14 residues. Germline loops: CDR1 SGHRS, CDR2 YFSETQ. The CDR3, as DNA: TGCGCCAGCAGCTTTGGGGCTTTCGGCACTGAAGCTTTCTTT. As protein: CASSFGAFGTEAFF.

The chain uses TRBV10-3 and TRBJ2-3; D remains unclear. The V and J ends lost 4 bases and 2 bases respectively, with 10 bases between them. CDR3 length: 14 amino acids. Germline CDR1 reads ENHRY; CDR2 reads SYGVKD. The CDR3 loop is CAISVSGPTDTQYF. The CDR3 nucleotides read TGTGCCATCAGTGTGTCGGGCCCCACAGATACGCAGTATTTT.

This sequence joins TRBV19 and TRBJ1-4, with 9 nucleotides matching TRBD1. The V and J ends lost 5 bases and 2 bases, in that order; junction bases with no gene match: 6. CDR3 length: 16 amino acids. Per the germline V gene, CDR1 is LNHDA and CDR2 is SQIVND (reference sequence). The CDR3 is CASSSTGGVTNEKLFF. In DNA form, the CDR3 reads TGTGCCAGTAGTTCTACAGGGGGCGTTACTAATGAAAAACTGTTTTTT. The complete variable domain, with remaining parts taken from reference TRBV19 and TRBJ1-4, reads DGGITQSPKYLFRKEGQNVTLSCEQNLNHDAMYWYRQDPGQGLRLIYYSQIVNDFQKGDIAEGYSVSREKKESFPLTVTSAQKNPTAFYLCASSSTGGVTNEKLFFGSGTQLSVL.

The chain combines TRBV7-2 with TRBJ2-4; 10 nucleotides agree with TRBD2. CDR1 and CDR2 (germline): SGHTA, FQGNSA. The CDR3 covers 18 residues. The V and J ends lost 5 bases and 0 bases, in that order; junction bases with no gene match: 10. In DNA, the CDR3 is TGTGCCAGCAGCGCTTGGACTAGCGGAGACTTAGCCAAAAACATTCAGTACTTC. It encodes CASSAWTSGDLAKNIQYF.

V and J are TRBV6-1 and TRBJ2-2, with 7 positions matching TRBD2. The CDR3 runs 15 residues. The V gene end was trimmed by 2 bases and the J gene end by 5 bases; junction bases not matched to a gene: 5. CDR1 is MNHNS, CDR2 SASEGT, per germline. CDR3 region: CASSEMAGVTGELFF. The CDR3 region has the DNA TGTGCCAGCAGTGAAATGGCGGGAGTGACCGGGGAGCTGTTTTTT.

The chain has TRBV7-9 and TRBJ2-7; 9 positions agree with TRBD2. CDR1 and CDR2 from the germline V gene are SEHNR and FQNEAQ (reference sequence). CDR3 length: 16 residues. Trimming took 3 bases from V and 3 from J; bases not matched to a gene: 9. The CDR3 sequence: CASSFPGVAGDYEQYF. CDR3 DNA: TGTGCCAGCAGCTTCCCCGGGGTAGCGGGAGACTACGAGCAGTACTTC.

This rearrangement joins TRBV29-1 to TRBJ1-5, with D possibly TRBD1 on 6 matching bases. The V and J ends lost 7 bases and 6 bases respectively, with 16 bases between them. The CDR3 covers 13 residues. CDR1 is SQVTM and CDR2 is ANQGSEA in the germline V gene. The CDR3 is CSGVAGAGQPQHF. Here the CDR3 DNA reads TGCAGCGGCGTAGCAGGGGCCGGTCAGCCCCAGCATTTT.

CDR3 coding DNA: TGTGCCAGCTCACCTTCAGCGGATCAGCCCCAGCATTTT. Translating it yields CASSPSADQPQHF. This chain uses TRBV18 with TRBJ1-5; D uncertain. The germline gives CDR1 KGHSH, CDR2 LQKENI. The CDR3 covers 13 residues. The V end was cut by 3 bases, the J end by 5 bases, with 8 bases between.

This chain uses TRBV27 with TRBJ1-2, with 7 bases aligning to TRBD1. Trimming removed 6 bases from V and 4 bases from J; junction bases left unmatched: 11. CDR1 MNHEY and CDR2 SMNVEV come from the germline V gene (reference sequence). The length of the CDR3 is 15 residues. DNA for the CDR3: TGTGCCAGCAGCTTAGAAGGGGGCAGGGGCTATGGCTACACCTTC. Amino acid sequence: CASSLEGGRGYGYTF.

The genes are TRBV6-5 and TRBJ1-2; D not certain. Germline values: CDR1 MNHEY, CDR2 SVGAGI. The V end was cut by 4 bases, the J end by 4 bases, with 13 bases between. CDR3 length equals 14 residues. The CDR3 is CASSSPTKFYGYTF. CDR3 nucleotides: TGTGCCAGCAGTTCCCCCACAAAGTTCTATGGCTACACCTTC.

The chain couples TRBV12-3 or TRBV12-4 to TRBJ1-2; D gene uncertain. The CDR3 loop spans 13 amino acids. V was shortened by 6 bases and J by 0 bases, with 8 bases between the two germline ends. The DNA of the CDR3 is TGTGCCAGCAGCCAGTCTTCTAACTATGGCTACACCTTC. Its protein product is CASSQSSNYGYTF.